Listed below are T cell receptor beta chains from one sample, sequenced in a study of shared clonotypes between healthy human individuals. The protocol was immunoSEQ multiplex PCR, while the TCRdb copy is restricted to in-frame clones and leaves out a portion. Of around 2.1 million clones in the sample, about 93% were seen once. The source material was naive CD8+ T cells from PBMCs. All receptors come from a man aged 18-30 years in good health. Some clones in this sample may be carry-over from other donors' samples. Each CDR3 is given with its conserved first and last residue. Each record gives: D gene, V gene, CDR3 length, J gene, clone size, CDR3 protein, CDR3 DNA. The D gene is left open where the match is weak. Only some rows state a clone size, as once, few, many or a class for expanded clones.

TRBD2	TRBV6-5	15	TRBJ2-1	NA	CASRTSGSSYNEQFF	TGTGCCAGCAGAACTAGCGGGAGCTCCTACAATGAGCAGTTCTTC
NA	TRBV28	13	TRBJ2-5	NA	CASSYFLSETQYF	TGTGCCAGCAGTTACTTTCTCTCTGAGACCCAGTACTTC
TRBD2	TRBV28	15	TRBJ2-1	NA	CASRNGLAEYNEQFF	TGTGCCAGCCGAAACGGACTAGCGGAATACAATGAGCAGTTCTTC
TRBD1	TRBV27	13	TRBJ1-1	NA	CASSKRQGTEAFF	TGTGCCAGCAGTAAAAGACAGGGCACTGAAGCTTTCTTT
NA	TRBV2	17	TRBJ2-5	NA	CASSDEVSVKGQETQYF	TGTGCCAGCAGTGATGAGGTTAGCGTCAAGGGCCAAGAGACCCAGTACTTC
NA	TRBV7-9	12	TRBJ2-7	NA	CASSFGMGEQYF	TGTGCCAGCAGCTTTGGGATGGGCGAGCAGTACTTC
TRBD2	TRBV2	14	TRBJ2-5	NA	CASSRLAVQETQYF	TGTGCCAGCAGCAGACTAGCGGTACAAGAGACCCAGTACTTC
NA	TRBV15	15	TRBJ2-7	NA	CATSIRPGASYEQYF	TGTGCCACCAGCATCCGGCCGGGGGCTAGCTACGAGCAGTACTTC
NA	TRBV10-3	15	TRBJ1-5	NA	CASSVGSLWNQPQHF	TGTGCCTCTTCCGTGGGTTCCCTTTGGAATCAGCCCCAGCATTTT
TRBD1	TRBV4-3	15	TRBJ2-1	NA	CASSRRQGASNEQFF	TGCGCCAGCAGCCGAAGACAGGGGGCAAGCAATGAGCAGTTCTTC
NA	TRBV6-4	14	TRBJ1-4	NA	CASSVNPSGEKLFF	TGTGCCAGCAGTGTGAACCCCTCGGGAGAAAAACTGTTTTTT
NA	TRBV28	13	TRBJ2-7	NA	CASSYPGFYEQYF	TGTGCCAGCAGCTATCCCGGATTCTACGAGCAGTACTTC
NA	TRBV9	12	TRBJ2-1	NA	CASSARDNEQFF	TGTGCCAGCAGCGCCCGAGACAATGAGCAGTTCTTC
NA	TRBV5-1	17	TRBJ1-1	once	CASSLDPLKGLDTEAFF	TGCGCCAGCAGCTTGGATCCTCTTAAGGGGTTGGACACTGAAGCTTTCTTT
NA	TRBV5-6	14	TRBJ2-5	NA	CASSSYGNRETQYF	TGTGCCAGCAGCTCCTACGGAAACCGGGAGACCCAGTACTTC
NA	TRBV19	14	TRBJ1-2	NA	CASSPSLANYGYTF	TGTGCCAGTAGTCCCTCATTAGCTAACTATGGCTACACCTTC
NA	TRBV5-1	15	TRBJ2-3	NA	CASSVERVHTDTQYF	TGCGCCAGCAGCGTCGAGCGGGTGCACACAGATACGCAGTATTTT
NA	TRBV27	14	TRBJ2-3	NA	CASSDPGPADTQYF	TGTGCCAGCAGTGATCCGGGACCGGCAGATACGCAGTATTTT
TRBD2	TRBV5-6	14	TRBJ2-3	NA	CASTVAGGSDTQYF	TGTGCCAGCACCGTGGCGGGGGGTTCCGATACGCAGTATTTT
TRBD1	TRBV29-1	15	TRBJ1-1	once	CSVGGGGQGAQEAFF	TGCAGCGTTGGGGGAGGTGGACAGGGGGCACAAGAAGCTTTCTTT
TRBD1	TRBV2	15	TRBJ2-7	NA	CASRVRDRGSYEQYF	TGTGCCAGCAGAGTCCGGGACAGGGGTTCCTACGAGCAGTACTTC
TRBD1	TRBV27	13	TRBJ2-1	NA	CASSLLMDREQFF	TGTGCCAGCAGTTTACTAATGGACAGGGAGCAGTTCTTC
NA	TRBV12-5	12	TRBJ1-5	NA	CASGLSNQPQHF	TGTGCTAGTGGCTTGAGCAATCAGCCCCAGCATTTT
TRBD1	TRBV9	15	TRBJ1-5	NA	CASSVSTGEGQPQHF	TGTGCCAGCAGCGTATCCACAGGGGAAGGTCAGCCCCAGCATTTT
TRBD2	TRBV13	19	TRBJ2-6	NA	CASSPLSAGSISGANVLTF	TGTGCCAGCAGCCCCCTCTCAGCGGGGTCGATCTCTGGGGCCAACGTCCTGACTTTC
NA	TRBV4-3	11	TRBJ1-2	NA	CASSQGVIYTF	TGCGCCAGCAGCCAAGGGGTTATCTACACCTTC
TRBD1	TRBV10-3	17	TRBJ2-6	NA	CAISSGQEYSGANVLTF	TGTGCCATCAGTTCGGGACAGGAGTACTCTGGGGCCAACGTCCTGACTTTC
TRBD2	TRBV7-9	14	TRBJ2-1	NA	CASSLAGGFNEQFF	TGTGCCAGCAGCTTGGCGGGAGGTTTTAATGAGCAGTTCTTC
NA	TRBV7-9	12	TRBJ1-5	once	CASSLFSQPQHF	TGTGCCAGCAGCTTATTCTCTCAGCCCCAGCATTTT
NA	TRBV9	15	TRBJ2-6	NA	CASTTMNSGANVLTF	TGTGCCAGCACCACCATGAACTCTGGGGCCAACGTCCTGACTTTC
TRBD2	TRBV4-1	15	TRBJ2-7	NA	CASSRARTSGYEQYF	TGCGCCAGCAGCCGAGCCCGGACTAGCGGGTACGAGCAGTACTTC
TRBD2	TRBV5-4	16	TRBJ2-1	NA	CASSLYPSGMLGEQFF	TGTGCCAGCAGCTTGTATCCTAGCGGGATGTTGGGTGAGCAGTTCTTC
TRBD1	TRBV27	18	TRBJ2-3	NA	CASSYGDGGTGVTDTQYF	TGTGCCAGCAGTTATGGGGATGGAGGGACAGGGGTGACAGATACGCAGTATTTT
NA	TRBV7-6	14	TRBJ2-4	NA	CASSDGLAKNIQYF	TGTGCCAGCAGCGACGGACTAGCCAAAAACATTCAGTACTTC
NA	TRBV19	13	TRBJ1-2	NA	CASSISDDYGYTF	TGTGCCAGTAGTATAAGCGACGACTATGGCTACACCTTC
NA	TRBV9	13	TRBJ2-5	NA	CASSKPSEETQYF	TGTGCCAGCAGCAAACCTAGCGAGGAGACCCAGTACTTC
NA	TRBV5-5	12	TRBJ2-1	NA	CASSLNLDEQFF	TGTGCCAGCAGCTTGAACTTGGATGAGCAGTTCTTC
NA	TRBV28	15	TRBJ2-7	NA	CASSIPFSRTYEQYF	TGTGCCAGCAGTATCCCCTTTAGTCGGACCTACGAGCAGTACTTC
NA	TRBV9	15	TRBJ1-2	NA	CASSVSQESNYGYTF	TGTGCCAGCAGCGTATCCCAGGAGTCTAACTATGGCTACACCTTC
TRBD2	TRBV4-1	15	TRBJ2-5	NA	CASSQAAGSLETQYF	TGCGCCAGCAGCCAGGCAGCGGGAAGTCTGGAGACCCAGTACTTC
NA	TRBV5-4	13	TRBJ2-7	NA	CASSLGGDYEQYF	TGTGCCAGCAGCTTGGGCGGGGACTACGAGCAGTACTTC
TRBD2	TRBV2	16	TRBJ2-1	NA	CASSVGREGLANEQFF	TGTGCCAGCAGTGTCGGGCGGGAGGGCCTAGCCAATGAGCAGTTCTTC
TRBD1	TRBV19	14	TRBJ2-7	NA	CASRPGQSSYEQYF	TGTGCCAGTAGGCCGGGACAGAGCTCCTACGAGCAGTACTTC
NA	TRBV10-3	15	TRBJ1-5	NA	CAIKEGWDSNQPQHF	TGTGCCATCAAGGAGGGCTGGGACAGCAATCAGCCCCAGCATTTT
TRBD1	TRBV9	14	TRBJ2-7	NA	CASSASGTGVEQYF	TGTGCCAGCAGCGCCTCCGGGACAGGGGTCGAGCAGTACTTC
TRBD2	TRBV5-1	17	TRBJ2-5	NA	CASSLARAGGWQETQYF	TGCGCCAGCAGCTTGGCCAGAGCGGGAGGTTGGCAAGAGACCCAGTACTTC
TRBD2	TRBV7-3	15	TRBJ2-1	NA	CASSSVAGSYNEQFF	TGTGCCAGCAGCTCGGTAGCGGGCTCCTACAATGAGCAGTTCTTC
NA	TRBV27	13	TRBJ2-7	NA	CASSWGSFYEQYF	TGTGCCAGCAGTTGGGGGTCGTTTTACGAGCAGTACTTC
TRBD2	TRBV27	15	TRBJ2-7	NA	CASSLAGGPTNEQYF	TGTGCCAGCAGTTTAGCGGGAGGGCCAACCAACGAGCAGTACTTC
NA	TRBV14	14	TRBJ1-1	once	CASSQRGADSEAFF	TGTGCCAGCAGCCAACGTGGGGCTGATTCTGAAGCTTTCTTT
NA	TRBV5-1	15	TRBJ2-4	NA	CASSFFGGPKNIQYF	TGCGCCAGCAGCTTCTTTGGGGGCCCCAAAAACATTCAGTACTTC
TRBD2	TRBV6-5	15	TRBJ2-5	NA	CASSSGGSHLETQYF	TGTGCCAGCAGTTCCGGCGGGAGCCACTTGGAGACCCAGTACTTC
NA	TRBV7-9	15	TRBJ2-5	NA	CASSFVTETQETQYF	TGTGCCAGCAGCTTTGTGACAGAGACTCAAGAGACCCAGTACTTC
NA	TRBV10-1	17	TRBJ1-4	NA	CASSEEANFSTNEKLFF	TGCGCCAGCAGTGAGGAGGCAAACTTCTCAACTAATGAAAAACTGTTTTTT
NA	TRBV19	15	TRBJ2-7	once	CARKPPQGGDWRQYF	TGTGCCAGGAAGCCCCCACAGGGGGGGGATTGGCGGCAGTACTTC
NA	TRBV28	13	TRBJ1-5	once	CASSLNSNQPQHF	TGTGCCAGCAGTCTGAATAGCAATCAGCCCCAGCATTTT
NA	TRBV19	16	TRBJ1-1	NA	CASSMGRGGSVTEAFF	TGTGCCAGTAGTATGGGGCGCGGGGGCAGCGTCACTGAAGCTTTCTTT
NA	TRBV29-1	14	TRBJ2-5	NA	CSDATSRGWETQYF	TGCAGCGACGCCACCTCCAGGGGATGGGAGACCCAGTACTTC
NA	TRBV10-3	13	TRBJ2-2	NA	CAISEKNTGELFF	TGTGCCATCAGTGAGAAGAACACCGGGGAGCTGTTTTTT
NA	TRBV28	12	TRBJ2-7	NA	CASQGNNYEQYF	TGTGCCAGCCAGGGGAATAACTACGAGCAGTACTTC